What follows describes a single T cell receptor beta chain. Its antigen is currently unknown. Data came from immunoSEQ multiplex PCR; TCRdb stores just in-frame clones and leaves some out. The sample consists of some 130,000 clones, 87% of them appearing once. The data derive from a study of T cell responses to AZD1222 COVID-19 vaccine. The study, taken as a whole, reports: Donors were chiefly white British, with a greater number of females, and clonal diversity was perhaps underestimated.

Germline CDR1 and CDR2: LGHDT and YNNKEL (reference sequence). Trimming took 0 bases from V and 5 from J, leaving 14 bases between them. The CDR3 totals 15 residues. This chain links TRBV3-1 (or the pseudogene TRBV3-2) with TRBJ2-7; D may be TRBD2 (7 bases). The sequences come from peripheral blood, collected on day 0 of AZD1222 vaccination. The sequence was collected from an adult in good health. CDR3 in DNA: TGTGCCAGCAGCCAAGATAGAAGGGGGGGGAACGAGCAGTACTTC. Translated, it gives CASSQDRRGGNEQYF.